These T cell receptor beta chains were read from a single sample in a study of shared clonotypes between healthy human individuals. The table came from immunoSEQ multiplex PCR; TCRdb's copy has only in-frame clones and leaves some out. Here the sample spans hundreds of thousands of clones, 70% to 80% being singletons. Material for sequencing was PBMCs. The receptors stem from a woman in her thirties or forties in good health. Some clones in this sample may be carry-over from other donors' samples. CDR3s include the opening cysteine and the closing phenylalanine or tryptophan. Fields, in order: clone size, V gene, D gene, J gene, CDR3 protein, CDR3 DNA. The D gene is left open where the match is weak. Expanded clones get a size class; other rows say once, few or many, or leave the size out.

-,TRBV9,-,TRBJ2-1,CASSPRAGLGHNEQFF,TGTGCCAGCAGCCCCCGGGCGGGCCTGGGGCACAATGAGCAGTTCTTC
-,TRBV5-1,TRBD1,TRBJ2-2,CASSSGQGVTGELFF,TGCGCCAGCAGCTCCGGACAGGGAGTCACCGGGGAGCTGTTTTTT
-,TRBV29-1,TRBD2,TRBJ2-3,CSVEGLAGLSTDTQYF,TGCAGCGTTGAGGGACTAGCGGGTCTTAGCACAGATACGCAGTATTTT
-,TRBV7-8,-,TRBJ2-3,CASSPLLGWGQKYF,TGTGCCAGCAGCCCCCTTCTAGGATGGGGCCAGAAGTATTTT
few,TRBV10-1,-,TRBJ1-1,CASGGNDREAFF,TGCGCCAGCGGAGGAAACGACAGGGAAGCTTTCTTT
-,TRBV4-1,-,TRBJ1-5,CASSQGWARGAVNQPQHF,TGCGCCAGCAGCCAAGGGTGGGCCCGAGGGGCCGTCAATCAGCCCCAGCATTTT
-,TRBV29-1,-,TRBJ2-7,CSVVGDTHYEQYF,TGCAGCGTTGTGGGGGACACACACTACGAGCAGTACTTC
-,TRBV27,-,TRBJ2-7,CASSLWGSYEQYF,TGTGCCAGCAGTTTATGGGGGTCCTACGAGCAGTACTTC
-,TRBV7-2,TRBD2,TRBJ2-2,CASTVGLGITLQNTGELFF,TGTGCCAGCACCGTAGGACTAGGCATCACTCTCCAGAACACCGGGGAGCTGTTTTTT
-,TRBV28,-,TRBJ2-5,CASSSPGARAIETQYF,TGTGCCAGCAGTTCCCCCGGGGCGAGGGCTATTGAGACCCAGTACTTC
-,TRBV7-9,TRBD1,TRBJ2-2,CASSPPSTGGVTGELFF,TGTGCCAGCAGCCCCCCAAGCACAGGGGGAGTCACCGGGGAGCTGTTTTTT
-,TRBV5-1,-,TRBJ2-5,CASSLAVTGKETQYF,TGCGCCAGCAGCTTGGCGGTGACGGGGAAGGAGACCCAGTACTTC
few,TRBV4-1,TRBD2,TRBJ2-7,CASSQEAGGDYEQYF,TGCGCCAGTAGCCAGGAAGCGGGAGGGGACTACGAGCAGTACTTC
-,TRBV27,-,TRBJ2-1,CASSLSPPGHPYNEQFF,TGTGCCAGCAGTTTATCGCCCCCGGGACACCCCTACAATGAGCAGTTCTTC
few,TRBV29-1,TRBD2,TRBJ2-2,CSAQETSGGGELFF,TGCAGCGCCCAAGAGACTAGCGGGGGCGGGGAGCTGTTTTTT
-,TRBV7-2,-,TRBJ1-2,CASSPLIALPGYTF,TGTGCCAGCAGCCCCCTTATAGCCCTCCCAGGCTACACCTTC
-,TRBV29-1,-,TRBJ2-1,CSGSSRVVSNEQFF,TGCAGCGGATCTTCCCGGGTAGTTTCCAATGAGCAGTTCTTC
few,TRBV18,TRBD1,TRBJ1-2,CASSKMDRDPNYGYTF,TGTGCCAGCTCAAAAATGGACAGGGACCCTAACTATGGCTACACCTTC
few,TRBV7-2,-,TRBJ2-3,CASSQTGTSTDTQYF,TGTGCCAGCAGCCAGACCGGGACTAGCACAGATACGCAGTATTTT
once,TRBV28,-,TRBJ2-7,CASSLTLRTYLYEQYF,TGTGCCAGCAGTTTGACTCTGCGAACTTACCTCTACGAGCAGTACTTC
-,TRBV7-3,-,TRBJ2-1,CASSPSPRDNEQFF,TGTGCCAGCAGCCCCTCTCCCCGGGACAATGAGCAGTTCTTC
-,TRBV27,-,TRBJ2-2,CASRLVNTGELFF,TGTGCCAGCAGACTAGTTAACACCGGGGAGCTGTTTTTT
few,TRBV4-2,-,TRBJ2-7,CASSLRDRASYEQYF,TGTGCCAGCAGCCTCCGAGACAGAGCCTCCTACGAGCAGTACTTC
-,TRBV29-1,-,TRBJ2-1,CSVAYRGRGYNEQFF,TGCAGCGTTGCCTACCGGGGACGGGGATACAATGAGCAGTTCTTC
few,TRBV5-1,TRBD1,TRBJ1-3,CASSYTGATGEEVIYF,TGCGCCAGCAGCTATACAGGGGCCACCGGTGAGGAGGTCATATATTTT
-,TRBV10-3,-,TRBJ1-4,CAISESFGENNEKLFF,TGTGCCATCAGTGAGTCTTTTGGGGAGAATAATGAAAAACTGTTTTTT
-,TRBV19,-,TRBJ2-2,CASSILAATGELFF,-
-,TRBV11-2,TRBD1,TRBJ1-1,CASSTWGTGQGKAFF,TGCGCCAGCAGCACATGGGGGACCGGACAGGGAAAGGCTTTCTTT
-,TRBV6-6,-,TRBJ2-7,CASSPRQHAGNYEQYF,TGTGCCAGCAGCCCACGTCAGCACGCGGGGAACTACGAGCAGTACTTC
-,TRBV11-2,TRBD2,TRBJ2-1,CASSSTSIDEQFF,TGTGCCAGCAGCTCGACTAGCATCGATGAGCAGTTCTTC
-,TRBV28,-,TRBJ2-2,CASSGRGRPGELFF,TGTGCCAGCTCGGGGAGGGGGCGCCCCGGGGAGCTGTTTTTT